This T cell receptor (beta chain) was observed in a study of blood T cell repertoires in COVID-19. Repertoires were generated with immunoSEQ multiplex PCR, while TCRdb's copy carries only in-frame clones and drops some. The data show some 100,000 clones, about 86% seen once. Germline loops: CDR1 GTSNPN, CDR2 SVGIG (reference sequence). J lost 0 bases, V lost 3 bases, and 6 bases had no gene match. The CDR3 has 17 residues. The material sequenced was peripheral blood. The gene calls are TRBV30 and TRBJ1-3; 12 nucleotides agree with TRBD1. The receptor's source is a woman in her 70s with acute or convalescent COVID-19. CDR3 protein: CAWSRDRGPLSGNTIYF. The CDR3 DNA follows: TGTGCCTGGAGCAGGGACAGGGGGCCCCTCTCTGGAAACACCATATATTTT.